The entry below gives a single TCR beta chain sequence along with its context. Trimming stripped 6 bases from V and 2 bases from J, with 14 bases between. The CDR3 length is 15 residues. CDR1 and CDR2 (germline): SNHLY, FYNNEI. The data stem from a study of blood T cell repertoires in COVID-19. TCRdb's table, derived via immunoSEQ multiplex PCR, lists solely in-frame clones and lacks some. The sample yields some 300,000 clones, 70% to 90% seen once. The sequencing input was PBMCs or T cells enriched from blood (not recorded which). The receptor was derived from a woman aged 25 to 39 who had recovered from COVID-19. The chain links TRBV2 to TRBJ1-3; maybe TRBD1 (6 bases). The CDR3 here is CASRDRGGAGNTIYF. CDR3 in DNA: TGTGCCAGCAGAGATAGGGGGGGGGCTGGAAACACCATATATTTT.